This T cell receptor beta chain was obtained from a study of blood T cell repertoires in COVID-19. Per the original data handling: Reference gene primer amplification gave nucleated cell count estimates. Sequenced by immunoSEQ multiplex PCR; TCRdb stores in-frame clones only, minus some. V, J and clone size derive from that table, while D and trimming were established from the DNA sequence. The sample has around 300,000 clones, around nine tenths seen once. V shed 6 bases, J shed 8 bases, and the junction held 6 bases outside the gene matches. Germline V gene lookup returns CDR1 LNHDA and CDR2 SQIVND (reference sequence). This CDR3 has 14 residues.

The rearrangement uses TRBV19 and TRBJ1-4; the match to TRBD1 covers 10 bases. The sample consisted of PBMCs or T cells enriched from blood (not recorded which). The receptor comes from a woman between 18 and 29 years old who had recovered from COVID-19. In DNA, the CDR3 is TGTGCCAGTAGGACAGGGGGCGGCGGCGAAAAACTGTTTTTT. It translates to CASRTGGGGEKLFF. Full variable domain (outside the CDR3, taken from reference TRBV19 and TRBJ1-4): DGGITQSPKYLFRKEGQNVTLSCEQNLNHDAMYWYRQDPGQGLRLIYYSQIVNDFQKGDIAEGYSVSREKKESFPLTVTSAQKNPTAFYLCASRTGGGGEKLFFGSGTQLSVL.